A single sample is the source of the 6 T cell receptor beta chains below, sequenced in a study of CD8+CD57+ T cells in acquired aplastic anemia. Investigators profiled TCR beta VDJ and CDR3 from genomic DNA template. TCRdb reprocessed the reads with MiXCR, giving one entry per CDR3 protein. Of 400,000 to 450,000 distinct CDR3 sequences listed, 65% to 75% are singletons. Sequences were obtained from sorted CD4+, CD8+, or CD8+CD57+ T cells (not recorded which) from PBMCs. These receptors all come from a human donor in good health, serving as a control.

The chain recombines TRBV5-1 with TRBJ2-7; D call uncertain. V lost 0 bases and J 5 bases, leaving 9 bases between the germline ends. This CDR3 contains 13 residues. CDR1 and CDR2 from the germline V gene are SGHRS and YFSETQ. The DNA for the CDR3 is TGCGCCAGCAGCTTGGTCAATTTCCACGAGCAGTACTTC. Its protein is CASSLVNFHEQYF.

In this sample, this clonotype turned up many times. The CDR3 DNA follows: TGCGCCAGCAGAGAGGGGACTTCCACAGATACGCAGTATTTT. As protein: CASREGTSTDTQYF. V usage is TRBV5-1 and J usage is TRBJ2-3; a weak D match, TRBD2 (6 bases). Germline V gene lookup returns CDR1 SGHRS and CDR2 YFSETQ. V was cut by 5 bases and J by 2 bases, with 12 bases left in between. CDR3 length: 14 amino acids.

With respect to this clonotype: Without the conserved terminal phenylalanine or tryptophan, this CDR3 likely stems from a read error. It is unclear where the CDR3 begins or ends on the DNA, so no DNA is shown, and the CDR3 is as TCRdb lists it. The genes are TRBV2 and TRBJ2-2; the D call in the table, TRBD1, was not verified against the DNA. The CDR3 comprises 15 residues, both ends counted. Germline CDR1 and CDR2: SNHLY and FYNNEI. The CDR3 loop is CASRGQGATSSASGR.

This chain links TRBV10-2 with TRBJ2-7; 8 positions agree with TRBD1. This CDR3 has 17 amino acids. Per the germline V gene, CDR1 is WSHSY and CDR2 is SAAADI. The trim removed 7 bases at V and 3 bases at J, leaving 17 bases unmatched. This CDR3 reads CASTTDREEASSYEQYF. The DNA for the CDR3 is TGCGCCAGCACCACGGACAGGGAGGAGGCCAGCAGCTACGAGCAGTACTTC.

The chain uses TRBV19 and TRBJ2-7, with D possibly matching TRBD1 (6 bases). The length of the CDR3 is 13 residues. The V and J ends lost 7 bases and 5 bases respectively, with 15 bases between them. Looked up from germline, CDR1 is LNHDA and CDR2 is SQIVND (reference sequence). The CDR3 sequence is CASISGRGNEQYF. DNA of the CDR3: TGTGCCAGTATCTCGGGCAGGGGAAACGAGCAGTACTTC.

The V call is TRBV9, the J call TRBJ2-7; perhaps D is TRBD1 or TRBD2 (7 bases each). Germline V gene lookup returns CDR1 SGDLS and CDR2 YYNGEE. The CDR3 totals 13 residues. Trimming cost V 3 bases and J 2 bases, with 9 bases left between them. DNA of the CDR3: TGTGCCAGCAGCGCAGGGGGGGCCTACGAGCAGTACTTC. This gives the protein CASSAGGAYEQYF.